The T cell receptor beta chain described here comes from a study of blood T cell repertoires in COVID-19. The protocol was immunoSEQ multiplex PCR, while the TCRdb copy is restricted to in-frame clones and leaves out a portion. The table has under 300,000 clones, approximately 80% seen once. This CDR3 spans 16 amino acids. J lost 4 bases, V lost 2 bases, and 8 bases had no gene match. Germline V gives CDR1 GTSNPN, CDR2 SVGIG (reference sequence). The material sequenced was peripheral blood. The receptor was derived from an elderly woman with active or convalescent COVID-19. The chain has TRBV30 and TRBJ2-5, with 12 positions matching TRBD2. For the CDR3, the DNA is TGTGCCTGGAGTAGCCCTAGCGGGGGGGCCCGAGAGACCCAGTACTTC. Encoded protein: CAWSSPSGGARETQYF.